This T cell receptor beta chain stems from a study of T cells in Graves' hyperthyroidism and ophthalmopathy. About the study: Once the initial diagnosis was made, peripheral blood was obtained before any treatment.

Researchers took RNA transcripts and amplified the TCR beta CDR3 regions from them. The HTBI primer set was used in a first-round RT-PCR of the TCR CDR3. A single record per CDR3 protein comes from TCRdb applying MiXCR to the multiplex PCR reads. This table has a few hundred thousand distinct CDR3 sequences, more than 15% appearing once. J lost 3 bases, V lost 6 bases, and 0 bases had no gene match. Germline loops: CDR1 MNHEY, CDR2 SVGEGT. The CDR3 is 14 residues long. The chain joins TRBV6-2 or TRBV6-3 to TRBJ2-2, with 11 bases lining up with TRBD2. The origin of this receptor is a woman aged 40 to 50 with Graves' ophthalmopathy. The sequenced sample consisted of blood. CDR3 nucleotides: TGTGCCAGCAGACTAGCGGGAGACACCGGGGAGCTGTTTTTT. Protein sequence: CASRLAGDTGELFF.